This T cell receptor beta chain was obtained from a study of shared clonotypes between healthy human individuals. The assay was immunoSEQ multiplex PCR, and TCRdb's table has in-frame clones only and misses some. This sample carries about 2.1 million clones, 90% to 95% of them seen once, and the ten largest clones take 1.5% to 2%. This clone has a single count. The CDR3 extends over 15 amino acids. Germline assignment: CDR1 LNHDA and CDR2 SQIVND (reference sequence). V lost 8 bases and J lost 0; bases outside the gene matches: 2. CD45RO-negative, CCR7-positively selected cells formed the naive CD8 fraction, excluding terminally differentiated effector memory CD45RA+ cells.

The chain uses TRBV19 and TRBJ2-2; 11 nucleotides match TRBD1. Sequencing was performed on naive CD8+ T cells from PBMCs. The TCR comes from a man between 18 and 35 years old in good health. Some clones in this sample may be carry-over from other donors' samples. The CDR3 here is CASRGQGANTGELFF. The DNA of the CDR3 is TGTGCCAGTCGGGGACAGGGGGCGAACACCGGGGAGCTGTTTTTT.